The subject of this entry is one T cell receptor (beta chain). The data stem from a study of T cell changes during pregnancy in multiple sclerosis. Repertoires were generated with immunoSEQ multiplex PCR, while TCRdb's copy carries only in-frame clones and drops some. The sample carries around 60,000 clones, around 93% recorded once. J was trimmed by 6 bases and V by 4 bases; bases with no gene match: 10. Germline loops: CDR1 LNHNV, CDR2 YYDKDF (reference sequence). The CDR3 runs 15 residues. This TCR was recovered from a female donor with multiple sclerosis, enrolled in a pregnancy study. This sample comprised CD4+ T cells from peripheral blood mononuclear cells, obtained before pregnancy. This chain joins TRBV15 and TRBJ2-7; 9 bases map to TRBD1. Here the CDR3 reads CATSIYPGQGPEQYF. In DNA form, the CDR3 reads TGTGCCACCAGCATCTATCCGGGACAGGGCCCCGAGCAGTACTTC.